This TCR beta chain was recorded in a study of radiation and T cells in renal cell carcinoma. Profiled with immunoSEQ multiplex PCR; TCRdb holds only in-frame clones, not every one. The table includes approximately 150,000 clones, roughly 80% detected once. This sample's time point: baseline pretreatment blood. Treatment specified: 15 Gy SBRT to primary tumor, nephrectomy 4 weeks later. The patient's renal cell carcinoma had clear cell pathology. Concerning this clone: The sample contains more than one DNA sequence encoding this CDR3.

This receptor was obtained from a woman aged 50 to 60 with renal cell carcinoma. This specimen consisted of blood, obtained from a patient whose treatment included radiotherapy and nephrectomy.

CDR3 loop: CASSESSYEQYF. The CDR3 DNA reads as TGCGCCAGCAGTGAGTCCTCCTACGAGCAGTACTTC. The chain uses TRBV10-1 and TRBJ2-7, with unresolved D. The V end was cut by 0 bases, the J end by 0 bases, with 0 bases between. Per the germline V gene, CDR1 is WNHNN and CDR2 is SYGVQD (reference sequence). The CDR3 length is 12 residues.